This is a list of T cell receptor delta chains from one sample in a study of Vδ1+ human thymocytes. TCRdb repeated clone calling on the multiplex PCR reads with CATT. The sample has more than 50,000 delta-chain clones, about 15% seen once. The sequenced sample was Vdelta1+ gamma-delta thymocytes from the thymus. Receptors originate from a boy younger than two who had congenital heart surgery. Each CDR3 is given with its conserved first and last residue. The D gene is left open where the match is weak. The size field is filled for only some rows; it gives once, few, many or a size class.

j_gene | v_gene | abundance | d_gene | CDR3aa | CDR3nt
TRDJ1 | TRDV1 | NA | TRDD3 | CALGERVSTGGYLTDKLIF | TGTGCTCTTGGGGAACGGGTCTCAACTGGGGGATACTTGACCGATAAACTCATCTTT
TRDJ1 | TRDV1 | NA | NA | CALGELSVSGDLYTDKLIF | TGTGCTCTTGGGGAACTTTCGGTTTCAGGGGACCTGTACACCGATAAACTCATCTTT
TRDJ1 | TRDV1 | few | NA | CALGGAVHNHKITDKLIF | TGTGCTCTTGGGGGAGCCGTCCATAACCATAAAATTACCGATAAACTCATCTTT
TRDJ1 | TRDV1 | NA | NA | CALGIPPTDKLIF | TGTGCTCTTGGGATACCCCCAACCGATAAACTCATCTTT
TRDJ1 | TRDV1 | NA | TRDD3 | CALGELVGTGGLRYTDKLIF | TGTGCTCTTGGGGAACTAGTTGGTACTGGGGGATTGCGGTACACCGATAAACTCATCTTT
TRDJ1 | TRDV1 | few | NA | CALGNGRGGRTYIDKLIF | TGTGCTCTTGGGAACGGACGCGGGGGTCGCACGTACATCGATAAACTCATCTTT
TRDJ1 | TRDV1 | few | NA | CALGGVRGDTDKLIF | TGTGCTCTTGGGGGCGTACGGGGTGACACCGATAAGCTCATCTTT
TRDJ1 | TRDV1 | NA | TRDD2 | CALGDSAFLWDSLIF | TGTGCTCTTGGGGATTCGGCCTTCCTATGGGACAGCCTCATCTTT
TRDJ1 | TRDV1 | NA | TRDD3 | CALGERFGELLAVLGDRTPYTDKLIF | TGTGCTCTTGGGGAACGATTCGGGGAGTTATTGGCTGTACTGGGGGATAGGACCCCGTACACCGATAAACTCATCTTT
TRDJ1 | TRDV1 | few | TRDD3 | CALGELQLPTRNGGYFDKLIF | TGTGCTCTTGGGGAACTCCAATTGCCCACCCGCAATGGGGGATACTTCGATAAACTCATCTTT
TRDJ1 | TRAV29/DV5 | NA | NA | CAASGPIPSTGKYTDKLIF | TGTGCAGCAAGCGGTCCTATCCCCAGTACTGGGAAGTACACCGATAAACTCATCTTT
TRDJ1 | TRDV1 | NA | NA | CALGENLRVGETDKLIF | TGTGCTCTTGGGGAAAACTTACGGGTGGGAGAAACCGATAAACTCATCTTT
TRDJ1 | TRDV1 | few | TRDD3 | CALGEVSSPTRRYWGLLYTDKLIF | TGTGCTCTTGGGGAAGTTTCGTCCCCGACCCGTCGCTACTGGGGGCTTTTGTACACCGATAAACTCATCTTT
TRDJ1 | TRDV1 | NA | NA | CALGVPPGCLAGWYLGDNTDKLIF | TGTGCTCTTGGGGTTCCCCCCGGGTGCCTCGCTGGTTGGTACCTCGGGGACAACACCGATAAACTCATCTTT
TRDJ1 | TRDV1 | NA | NA | CALGENLFTGSGGTDKLIF | TGTGCTCTTGGGGAAAACCTCTTCACGGGGTCCGGGGGTACCGATAAACTCATCTTT
TRDJ1 | TRDV1 | NA | TRDD3 | CALGASRTYWGRRLYTDKLIF | TGTGCTCTTGGGGCTTCCAGAACGTACTGGGGGAGGCGTTTGTACACCGATAAACTCATCTTT
TRDJ1 | TRDV1 | NA | TRDD3 | CALGGRLGDTSHSTDKLIF | TGTGCTCTTGGAGGTCGACTGGGGGATACCTCCCACTCCACCGATAAACTCATCTTT
TRDJ1 | TRDV1 | few | TRDD3 | CALGELLLREYWGIHKLIF | TGTGCTCTTGGGGAACTACTCCTACGGGAGTACTGGGGGATACATAAACTCATCTTT
TRDJ1 | TRDV1 | few | NA | CALGELPIQTDKLIF | TGTGCTCTTGGGGAACTACCTATTCAGACCGATAAACTCATCTTT
TRDJ1 | TRDV1 | NA | NA | CALGESPTRPGGHQWGVYTDKLIF | TGTGCTCTTGGGGAAAGTCCTACGCGCCCGGGGGGCCACCAATGGGGGGTATACACCGATAAACTCATCTTT
TRDJ1 | TRDV1 | NA | TRDD3 | CALGDPSGAGGYRKADKLIF | TGTGCTCTTGGGGACCCATCAGGGGCCGGGGGATACAGAAAGGCCGATAAACTCATCTTT
TRDJ1 | TRDV1 | few | NA | CALGERFLPTDFEAAYGRIRFAFGTDKLIF | TGTGCTCTTGGGGAACGGTTTCTTCCTACGGACTTTGAGGCGGCCTACGGGCGGATACGCTTCGCCTTCGGCACCGATAAACTCATCTTT
TRDJ1 | TRDV1 | few | NA | CALGEGPRWENTDKLIF | TGTGCTCTTGGGGAAGGTCCCCGCTGGGAAAACACCGATAAACTCATCTTT
TRDJ4 | TRDV1 | NA | TRDD3 | CALGERASTWGTRPLIF | TGTGCTCTTGGGGAACGGGCTTCTACCTGGGGGACAAGACCCCTGATCTTT
TRDJ1 | TRDV1 | few | TRDD3 | CAHGPPTMGDTSDKLIF | TGTGCACACGGACCTCCTACAATGGGGGATACCTCCGATAAACTCATCTTT
TRDJ1 | TRDV1 | few | TRDD3 | CALGEPMGTARYAGYTDKLIF | TGTGCTCTTGGGGAACCAATGGGTACTGCCCGATACGCGGGATACACCGATAAACTCATCTTC
TRDJ1 | TRDV1 | few | TRDD3 | CALGVLPNSLYLGDTYTDKLIF | TGTGCTCTTGGGGTCCTTCCTAATAGCCTCTATCTGGGGGATACCTACACCGATAAACTCATCTTT
TRDJ1 | TRDV1 | NA | NA | CAVGERSLPTGGVGDELIF | TGTGCTGTTGGGGAACGATCCCTTCCTACGGGAGGGGTGGGGGATGAACTCATCTTT
TRDJ1 | TRDV3 | few | TRDD3 | CAFYPGLGDTGTDKLIF | TGTGCCTTTTATCCAGGGCTGGGGGATACTGGAACCGATAAACTCATCTTT
TRDJ1 | TRDV1 | NA | TRDD3 | CALGEVDRAGGFNTDKLIF | TGTGCTCTTGGGGAGGTCGATCGGGCTGGGGGATTCAACACCGATAAACTCATCTTT
TRDJ1 | TRDV1 | few | NA | CALGEASLSTDKLIF | TGTGCTCTTGGGGAAGCGTCCCTCTCGACCGATAAACTCATCTTT
TRDJ1 | TRDV1 | few | TRDD3 | CALGELGSWGTLSDKLIF | TGTGCTCTTGGGGAACTTGGAAGCTGGGGGACATTAAGCGATAAACTCATCTTT
TRDJ2 | TRDV1 | NA | TRDD2 | CALGEVRKPFLLLGAPPAQLFF | TGTGCTCTTGGGGAAGTCCGCAAACCCTTCCTCCTACTAGGGGCCCCCCCGGCACAACTCTTCTTT
TRDJ1 | TRDV1 | NA | TRDD2 | CALGPPSYGWGRLDKLIF | TGTGCTCTTGGGCCCCCTTCCTACGGGTGGGGGAGACTCGATAAACTCATCTTT